One T cell receptor beta chain is described in this entry. Its antigen is not identified. Produced via immunoSEQ multiplex PCR; TCRdb's table is partial and in-frame only. The sample has 25,000 to 35,000 clones, roughly 87% seen once. This sample is part of a study of T cells in localized non-small cell lung cancer. Germline V gives CDR1 SGHTA, CDR2 FQGNSA. This CDR3 is 15 amino acids long. The germline V and J ends were trimmed by 6 bases and 6 bases, with 19 bases remaining between them. Study-level points and caveats: Because researchers sequenced only one region of the tumor, heterogeneity is still possible. Adjacent lung was found to contain a median roughly 58 of the top 100 tumor clones. Tumor showed lower T cell clonality than uninvolved adjacent lung, where it was highest.

The sequences come from peripheral blood, collected before any cancer treatment. The chain uses TRBV7-2 and TRBJ2-3; tentatively, D is TRBD2 (7 bases). The sequence was collected from a male donor aged 60 or over with stage I lung adenocarcinoma. The CDR3 DNA reads as TGTGCCAGCAGGCCCCCAGGGCGGGGGCCTGATACGCAGTATTTT. Translated, it gives CASRPPGRGPDTQYF.